The TCR beta chain under discussion was sequenced for a study of T-cell reconstitution after alpha-beta-depleted transplantation in children. For TCRbeta, the library was prepared with unique molecular identifiers. TCRdb re-called the PCR reads with MiXCR, one entry per CDR3 protein. Of roughly 100,000 distinct CDR3 sequences detected, roughly 8.8% appear once; the ten largest clones hold about 7%. This clonotype was counted only a few times. The CDR3 sequence is 14 residues long. Trimming took 3 bases from V and 4 from J, leaving 10 bases between them. This chain links TRBV12-3 or TRBV12-4 with TRBJ1-3; tentatively, D is TRBD1 (5 bases). The sequencing used PBMCs from the stem cell graft donor, collected from the stem cell graft. This clonotype originated in a human donor who donated a stem cell graft to a child with congenital amegakaryocytic thrombocytopenia. The CDR3 DNA reads as TGTGCCAGCAGTTTTTTCCAGGGAGGAAACACCATATATTTT. This codes for CASSFFQGGNTIYF.